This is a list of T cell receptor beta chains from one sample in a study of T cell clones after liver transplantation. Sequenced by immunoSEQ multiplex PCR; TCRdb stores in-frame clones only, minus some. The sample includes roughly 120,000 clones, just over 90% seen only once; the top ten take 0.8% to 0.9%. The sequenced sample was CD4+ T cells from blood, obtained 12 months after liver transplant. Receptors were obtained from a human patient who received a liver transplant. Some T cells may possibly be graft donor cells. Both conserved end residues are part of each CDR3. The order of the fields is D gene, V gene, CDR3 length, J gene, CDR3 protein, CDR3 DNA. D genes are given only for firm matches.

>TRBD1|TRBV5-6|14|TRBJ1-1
CASSVDRVSTEAFF
TGTGCCAGCAGCGTGGACAGGGTGTCGACTGAAGCTTTCTTT
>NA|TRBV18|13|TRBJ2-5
CASSPGLEETQYF
TGTGCCAGCTCACCAGGGCTCGAAGAGACCCAGTACTTC
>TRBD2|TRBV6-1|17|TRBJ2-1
CASSEEGAGGPYNEQFF
TGTGCCAGCAGTGAAGAAGGGGCGGGAGGGCCCTACAATGAGCAGTTCTTC
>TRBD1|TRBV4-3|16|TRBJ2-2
CASSQGRQGRTGELFF
TGCGCCAGCAGCCAAGGTCGACAGGGTCGGACCGGGGAGCTGTTTTTT
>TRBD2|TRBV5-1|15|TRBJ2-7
CASSLEAGPLYEQYF
TGCGCCAGCAGCTTGGAAGCGGGACCCCTCTACGAGCAGTACTTC
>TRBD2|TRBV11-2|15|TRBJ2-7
CASSFLAGRTYEQYF
TGTGCCAGCAGCTTCCTAGCGGGACGTACCTACGAGCAGTACTTC
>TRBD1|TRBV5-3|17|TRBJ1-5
CARSFWGTGRGNQPQHF
TGTGCCAGAAGCTTCTGGGGGACAGGCCGGGGGAATCAGCCCCAGCATTTT
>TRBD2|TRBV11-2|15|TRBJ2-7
CASSLEARAGVEQYF
TGTGCCAGCAGCTTAGAGGCTAGGGCGGGAGTCGAGCAGTACTTC
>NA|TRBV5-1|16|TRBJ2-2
CASSLGPSDGTGELFF
TGCGCCAGCAGCCTAGGGCCTAGCGATGGCACCGGGGAGCTGTTTTTT
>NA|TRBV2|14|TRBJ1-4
CASSSKRTNEKLFF
TGTGCCAGCAGTTCCAAGAGAACTAATGAAAAACTGTTTTTT
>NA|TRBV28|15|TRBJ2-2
CASNYPGQNTGELFF
TGTGCCAGTAATTACCCGGGACAGAACACCGGGGAGCTGTTTTTT